This TCR beta chain was identified during a study of blood T cell repertoires in COVID-19. Germline-derived CDR1 and CDR2 are SEHNR and FQNEAQ (reference sequence). This CDR3 is 16 amino acids long. V shed 2 bases and J shed 4 bases, with 16 bases lying between them. TCRdb's table, derived via immunoSEQ multiplex PCR, lists solely in-frame clones and lacks some. The table shows 380,000 or so clones, with approximately 87% occurring only once. Source material: PBMCs or T cells enriched from blood (not recorded which). The clonotype comes from a man under 40 who had recovered from COVID-19. The J gene is TRBJ2-3, the V gene TRBV7-9; D perhaps matches TRBD1 (6 bases). CDR3: CASSLRDIEGSDTQYF. The CDR3 bases are TGTGCCAGCAGCTTAAGGGACATCGAAGGATCAGATACGCAGTATTTT. Full variable domain (rest looked up from reference TRBV7-9 and TRBJ2-3): DTGVSQNPRHKITKRGQNVTFRCDPISEHNRLYWYRQTLGQGPEFLTYFQNEAQLEKSRLLSDRFSAERPKGSFSTLEIQRTEQGDSAMYLCASSLRDIEGSDTQYFGPGTRLTVL.